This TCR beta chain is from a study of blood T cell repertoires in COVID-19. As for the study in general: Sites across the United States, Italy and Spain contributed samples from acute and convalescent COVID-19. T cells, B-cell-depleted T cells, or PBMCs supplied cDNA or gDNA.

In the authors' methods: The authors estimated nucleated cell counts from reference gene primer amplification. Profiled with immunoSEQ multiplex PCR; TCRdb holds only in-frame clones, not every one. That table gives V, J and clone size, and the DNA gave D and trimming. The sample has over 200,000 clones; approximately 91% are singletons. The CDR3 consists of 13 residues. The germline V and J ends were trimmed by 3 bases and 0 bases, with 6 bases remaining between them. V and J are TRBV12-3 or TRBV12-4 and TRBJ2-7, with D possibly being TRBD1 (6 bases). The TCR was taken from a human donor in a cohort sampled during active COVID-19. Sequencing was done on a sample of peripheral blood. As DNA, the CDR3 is TGTGCCAGCAGTTTGGACAGCTCCTACGAGCAGTACTTC. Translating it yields CASSLDSSYEQYF.